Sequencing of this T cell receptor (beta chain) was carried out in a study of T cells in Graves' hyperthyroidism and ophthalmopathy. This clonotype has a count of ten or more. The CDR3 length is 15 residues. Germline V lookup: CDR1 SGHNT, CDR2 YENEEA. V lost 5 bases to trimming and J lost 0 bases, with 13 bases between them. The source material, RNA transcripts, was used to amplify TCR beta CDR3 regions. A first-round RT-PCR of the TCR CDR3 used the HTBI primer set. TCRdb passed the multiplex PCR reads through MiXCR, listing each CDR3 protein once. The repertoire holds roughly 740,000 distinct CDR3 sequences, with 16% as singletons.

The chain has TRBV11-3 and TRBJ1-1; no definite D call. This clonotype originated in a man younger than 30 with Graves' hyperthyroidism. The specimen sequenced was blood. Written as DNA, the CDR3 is TGTGCCAGCAGCCCCGAAGGGCAGGTGAACACTGAAGCTTTCTTT. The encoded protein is CASSPEGQVNTEAFF.